Ten or more counts support the clone carrying this TCR beta chain. Its antigen remains unidentified. Germline loops: CDR1 MDHEN, CDR2 SYDVKM. The trim removed 5 bases at V and 4 bases at J, leaving 2 bases unmatched. The CDR3 totals 12 residues. These data belong to a study of regulatory T cells in long-lasting Graves disease. Library construction for TCR beta used iRepertoire HTBI primers and Arm-PCR of CDR3 regions. MiXCR, applied by TCRdb to the multiplex PCR reads, yields one record per CDR3 protein. The sample shows some 420,000 distinct CDR3 sequences, about 20% of them seen only once. Stated time point: persistent/refractory GD, antithyroid drugs over 5 years with positive TRAb. Extracted RNA from PBMCs served as the source of the TCR library. Study-wide results and limits: New patients shared roughly 1,000 public clonotypes, fewer than the approximately 3,000 shared by persistent patients. Persistent cases favored TRBV28, TRBJ1-2 and TRBJ2-5. Tissue studied was limited to peripheral blood, excluding thyroid tissue.

The V call is TRBV28, the J call TRBJ2-7, with 7 bases fitting TRBD1. Sequencing was performed on peripheral blood mononuclear cells (PBMCs), taken when the disease was refractory, from a patient treated with antithyroid drugs. This TCR was recovered from a female donor with Graves disease. In DNA, the CDR3 is TGTGCCAGCAGTACACAGGGGTACGAGCAGTACTTC. It is translated as CASSTQGYEQYF.